This passage covers 15 T cell receptor beta chains from one sample sequenced in a study of human T cells and chemical hapten exposure. TCRdb independently ran MiXCR on the RACE reads; one entry per CDR3 protein. Altogether tens of thousands of distinct CDR3 sequences are present, around 7% being singletons, with the ten largest covering over 1.5%. Noted time point: pre-sensitization, week 0. Treatment noted: therapeutic diphenylcyclopropenone sensitization with weekly scalp DPC. The input for sequencing was whole blood, taken in connection with sensitization to the hapten diphenylcyclopropenone (DPC). These receptors came from a woman aged 25 to 39 with alopecia areata. Some clones in this sample may be carry-over from other donors' samples.

This clonotype was counted a few times. The CDR3 DNA reads as TGTGCCATCAGTGAGTCGGGGAACCCGCAAGAAGCTTTCTTT. Its translation is CAISESGNPQEAFF. This sequence joins TRBV10-3 and TRBJ1-1; D is ambiguous. This CDR3 has 14 residues. V lost 0 bases to trimming and J lost 8 bases, with 13 bases between them. Per the germline V gene, CDR1 is ENHRY and CDR2 is SYGVKD.

This clonotype was seen repeatedly, ten times or more. The chain combines TRBV7-2 with TRBJ2-3; 7 nucleotides match TRBD2. Germline V lookup: CDR1 SGHTA, CDR2 FQGNSA. This CDR3 has 15 amino acids. J lost 8 bases, V lost 0 bases, and 8 bases had no gene match. The CDR3 region has the DNA TGTGCCAGCAGCTTAGCGCGGCTAGCGGTTGGTACGCAGTATTTT. Encoded protein: CASSLARLAVGTQYF.

This rearrangement joins TRBV29-1 to TRBJ1-1; D ambiguous. Germline values: CDR1 SQVTM, CDR2 ANQGSEA. Trimming left V 1 base short and J 8 bases short, with 5 bases between. There are 10 residues in the CDR3. CDR3 sequence reads: CSVEVPEAFF. The CDR3 nucleotides read TGCAGCGTTGAAGTTCCGGAAGCTTTCTTT.

This clonotype appeared many times. The CDR3 sequence: CASSYGFSSSYEQYF. CDR3 bases: TGTGCCAGCAGTTACGGATTTTCGAGCTCCTACGAGCAGTACTTC. J is TRBJ2-7 and V is TRBV6-6; the D is unclear. The germline V and J ends were trimmed by 2 bases and 0 bases, with 11 bases remaining between them. The CDR3 sequence is 15 residues long. Looked up from germline, CDR1 is MNHNY and CDR2 is SVGAGI (reference sequence).

This clonotype was counted between two and nine times. The CDR3 protein is CASSGGQAGVSEQYF. In DNA, the CDR3 is TGCGCCAGCAGCGGAGGACAGGCAGGGGTAAGCGAGCAGTACTTC. The chain combines TRBV5-1 with TRBJ2-7; 7 bases are shared with TRBD1. Per the germline V gene, CDR1 is SGHRS and CDR2 is YFSETQ. This CDR3 comprises 15 residues. Trimming removed 4 bases from V and 6 bases from J; junction bases left unmatched: 13.

The chain links TRBV12-3 or TRBV12-4 to TRBJ2-3; D is unclear. Trimming cost V 3 bases and J 1 base, with 20 bases left between them. The CDR3 length is 18 residues. The CDR3: CASSFPPGVDLGTDTQYF. The CDR3 nucleotides are TGTGCCAGCAGTTTCCCCCCCGGTGTCGATCTCGGCACAGATACGCAGTATTTT.

This clonotype has more than one count but fewer than ten. The J gene is TRBJ1-6, the V gene TRBV12-3 or TRBV12-4; 7 nucleotides line up with TRBD1. V shed 4 bases and J 9 bases; nucleotides not matched to a gene: 3. The CDR3 length is 13 residues. The CDR3 bases are TGTGCCAGCAGTTGGGACAGCCTTTCACCCCTCCACTTT. Amino acid sequence: CASSWDSLSPLHF.

This clonotype was observed at least ten times. V gene TRBV6-2 or TRBV6-3 combines with J gene TRBJ2-3; D might be TRBD1 or TRBD2, each matching 5 bases. Germline V gene data show CDR1 as MNHEY and CDR2 as SVGEGT. CDR3 length: 16 amino acids. The V end was cut by 0 bases, the J end by 5 bases, with 15 bases between. The CDR3 DNA sequence: TGTGCCAGCAGTTACTCTCTCGGGGACCCACAAGATACGCAGTATTTT. It yields the protein CASSYSLGDPQDTQYF.

In its sample, this clonotype was seen many times. The chain links TRBV11-2 to TRBJ1-2; D not certain. CDR3 length: 14 amino acids. The V gene lost 3 bases and the J gene lost 0 bases, with 8 bases spanning the gap. CDR1 is SGHAT, CDR2 FQNNGV, per germline. This CDR3 reads CASSFSTTNYGYTF. CDR3 sequence (DNA): TGTGCCAGCAGCTTCTCGACCACTAACTATGGCTACACCTTC.

This clonotype has a count of ten or more. This sequence joins TRBV12-3 or TRBV12-4 and TRBJ1-6; D call uncertain. The CDR3 consists of 12 residues. Trimming stripped 3 bases from V and 8 bases from J, with 5 bases between. The CDR3 DNA reads as TGTGCCAGCAGTTTTTACGATTCACCCCTCCACTTT. Protein: CASSFYDSPLHF.

This clonotype was seen at least ten times. The gene calls are TRBV20-1 and TRBJ2-1, with 11 bases fitting TRBD2. The V gene's germline CDR1 is DFQATT and CDR2 SNEGSKA (reference sequence). Trimming took 3 bases from V and 5 from J; bases not matched to a gene: 6. The CDR3 has 15 residues. CDR3 protein: CSARSGTSGHNEQFF. The CDR3 DNA reads as TGCAGTGCTAGGTCCGGGACTAGCGGACACAATGAGCAGTTCTTC.

This chain connects TRBV12-3 or TRBV12-4 to TRBJ1-6; 9 positions agree with TRBD1. This CDR3 spans 15 amino acids. Unmatched junction bases numbered 9, after V lost 7 bases and J lost 8 bases. CDR3 DNA sequence: TGTGCCAGCACTTCTGGGACAGGGATATATTCACCCCTCCACTTT. It yields the protein CASTSGTGIYSPLHF.

This clonotype was seen many times. The chain employs TRBV7-9 and TRBJ2-3, with 9 bases that match TRBD1. Germline CDR1 is SEHNR and CDR2 is FQNEAQ (reference sequence). Germline trimming cut 5 bases from V and 5 bases from J; bases unmatched to any gene: 8. This CDR3 contains 15 residues. The CDR3 sequence is CASSLTGGLVDTQYF. CDR3 DNA sequence: TGTGCCAGCAGCCTTACAGGGGGCCTTGTAGATACGCAGTATTTT.

The table lists this clonotype with many counts. This rearrangement joins TRBV12-5 to TRBJ2-2; 7 nucleotides match TRBD2. The CDR3 consists of 15 residues. The germline V gene has CDR1 LGHNT and CDR2 FRNRAP. Losses at the gene ends were 3 bases for V and 7 bases for J; bases not matched to a gene: 8. CDR3 sequence reads: CASGFSPWGGGELFF. The CDR3 coding sequence is TGTGCTAGTGGTTTTTCCCCCTGGGGGGGCGGGGAGCTGTTTTTT.

A few counts support this clonotype. The V and J genes are TRBV5-1 and TRBJ1-1; D is possibly TRBD1 (6 bases). V lost 0 bases to trimming and J lost 5 bases, with 11 bases between them. The CDR3 sequence is 14 residues long. Germline CDR1 SGHRS, CDR2 YFSETQ. CDR3 residues: CASSLEQGLTEAFF. CDR3 nucleotides: TGCGCCAGCAGCTTGGAACAGGGACTAACTGAAGCTTTCTTT.